These T cell receptor beta chains were read from a single sample in a study of blood T cell repertoires in COVID-19. Sequencing used immunoSEQ multiplex PCR; TCRdb keeps in-frame clones, though not all of them. The sample gives a few hundred thousand clones, roughly 80% of which show up once; 5% to 6% is in the top ten. Sequencing input: PBMCs or T cells enriched from blood (not recorded which). These TCRs come from a woman aged 45-59 years who had recovered from COVID-19. Both conserved end residues are part of each CDR3. D genes are given only for firm matches. Some rows have no size entry. The others give once, few or many, or a class for an expanded clone.

d_call j_call clone_size v_call cdr3_nt cdr3_aa
TRBD1 TRBJ1-6 few TRBV2 TGTGCCAGCAGTGATGGTGGGACAGGGGGAGGTACACCCCTCCACTTT CASSDGGTGGGTPLHF
NA TRBJ1-4 NA TRBV7-8 TGTGCCAGCAGCCCCACCGGGGCAACTAATGAAAAACTGTTTTTT CASSPTGATNEKLFF
TRBD1 TRBJ2-1 NA TRBV6-5 TGTGCCAGCAGCCGACCGGGACAGCTACTCAATGAGCAGTTCTTC CASSRPGQLLNEQFF
NA TRBJ1-5 NA TRBV2 TGTGCCAGCAGTTTAGAGAGTCAGCCCCAGCATTTT CASSLESQPQHF
TRBD1 TRBJ1-2 once TRBV6-2/TRBV6-3 TGTGCCAGCAGTCGACAGGGGGCCGGAGCTAACTATGGCTACACCTTC CASSRQGAGANYGYTF
NA TRBJ1-2 few TRBV7-9 TGTGCCAGCAGCCCGGCACTAGTCGGCTATGGCTACACCTTC CASSPALVGYGYTF
NA TRBJ1-2 NA TRBV2 TGTGCCAGCAGCCCCGGGACATATTTCTATGGCTACACCTTC CASSPGTYFYGYTF
NA TRBJ1-1 NA TRBV28 TGTGCCAGCGCCGTTCGGGATTTCTACACTGAAGCTTTCTTT CASAVRDFYTEAFF
TRBD2 TRBJ2-1 NA TRBV15 TGTGCCACCAGCACTCCCCTAGCGGGCCTCTACAATGAGCAGTTCTTC CATSTPLAGLYNEQFF
NA TRBJ1-5 NA TRBV6-2/TRBV6-3 TGTGCCAGCAGTTACTTACCAGGCCGGGACAATCAGCCCCAGCATTTT CASSYLPGRDNQPQHF
TRBD1 TRBJ1-2 NA TRBV19 TGTGCCAGTAGGCACACAGGGGTGAACTATGGCTACACCTTC CASRHTGVNYGYTF
NA TRBJ2-7 NA TRBV5-1 TGCGCCAGCAGCGGACGGACTGGGAACGAGCAGTACTTC CASSGRTGNEQYF
TRBD1 TRBJ1-2 few TRBV6-2/TRBV6-3 TGTGCCAGCAGTGACACAGGGGGGCCAATCTATGGCTACACCTTC CASSDTGGPIYGYTF
TRBD1 TRBJ2-3 NA TRBV7-3 TGTGCCAGCAGCTTATGGGGACAGAGCACAGATACGCAGTATTTT CASSLWGQSTDTQYF
NA TRBJ1-4 NA TRBV7-9 TGTGCCAGCAGCGGGAGGCGGATGGGGCCCGGAGGAGAAAAACTGTTTTTT CASSGRRMGPGGEKLFF
NA TRBJ2-7 NA TRBV4-1 TGCGCCAGCAGCCAAGAGGAGGTGATAGTTTCCTACGAGCAGTACTTC CASSQEEVIVSYEQYF
NA TRBJ1-5 few TRBV19 TGTGCCAGTAGTATTCCAGGACAGACTCAGCCCCAGCATTTT CASSIPGQTQPQHF
TRBD2 TRBJ2-1 NA TRBV5-1 TGCGCCAGCAGCTTTCTAGCGGAGCCCTACAATGAGCAGTTCTTC CASSFLAEPYNEQFF
TRBD1 TRBJ1-1 NA TRBV5-6 TGTGCCAGCAGCCCCATGACAGGGAGAAGTGGTCCTGAAGCTTTCTTT CASSPMTGRSGPEAFF
TRBD2 TRBJ2-3 NA TRBV5-6 TGTGCCAGCAGCTTCTCTGGGACACGACTAGCGGGGGCGGATACGCAGTATTTT CASSFSGTRLAGADTQYF
NA TRBJ2-1 few TRBV3-1/TRBV3-2 TGTGCCAGCAGCCAAGGAGAAGCCAGGGGCTCCTACAATGAGCAGTTCTTC CASSQGEARGSYNEQFF
NA TRBJ2-7 NA TRBV3-1/TRBV3-2 TGTGCCAGCAGCCAACTGAACCTAGAGCAGTACTTC CASSQLNLEQYF
TRBD1 TRBJ1-1 NA TRBV3-1/TRBV3-2 TGTGCCAGCAGGACAGGGCAGAACACTGAAGCTTTCTTT CASRTGQNTEAFF
NA TRBJ2-2 NA TRBV24-1 TGTGCCACCAGCCGTTCAGGGGGAGGCACCGGGGAGCTGTTTTTT CATSRSGGGTGELFF
TRBD1 TRBJ1-6 NA TRBV7-2 TGTGCCAGCAGTACGGACAGGGGGCTCAGTTCACCCCTCCACTTT CASSTDRGLSSPLHF
NA TRBJ2-5 NA TRBV12-3/TRBV12-4 TGTGCCAGCAGTTTAGGCGATCAAGAGACCCAGTACTTC CASSLGDQETQYF
NA TRBJ1-2 NA TRBV12-3/TRBV12-4 TGTGCCAGCAGTTCGTCTAACTATGGCTACACCTTC CASSSSNYGYTF
NA TRBJ1-1 NA TRBV6-5 TGTGCCAGCAGTTCTCAGGGGAACACTGAAGCTTTCTTT CASSSQGNTEAFF
TRBD1 TRBJ1-4 NA TRBV6-4 TGTGCCAGCAGTGACTCGAGGGCAACGACAGGGGAGGGTGAAAAACTGTTTTTT CASSDSRATTGEGEKLFF
TRBD1 TRBJ2-3 NA TRBV15 TGTGCCACCAACGCACAGGGGGCCCCCACAGATACGCAGTATTTT CATNAQGAPTDTQYF
TRBD2 TRBJ2-3 few TRBV7-2 TGTGCCAGCAGCTGGGGGGGGTTAGCGGGAGCGAGCACAGATACGCAGTATTTT CASSWGGLAGASTDTQYF
TRBD1 TRBJ2-7 few TRBV19 TGTGCCAGTAGTAACCTAGGTGGACAGGGCTACGAGCAGTACTTC CASSNLGGQGYEQYF
NA TRBJ2-3 NA TRBV20-1 TGCAGTGCTAGTCCCCTCGGGATCACAGATACGCAGTATTTT CSASPLGITDTQYF
NA TRBJ2-1 NA TRBV7-9 TGTGCCAGCAGCTCCAGCGGGCGGGTATACAATGAGCAGTTCTTC CASSSSGRVYNEQFF
TRBD1 TRBJ2-1 NA TRBV2 TGTGCCAGCAGTCTAGACAGGGGGCCCTACAATGAGCAGTTCTTC CASSLDRGPYNEQFF
NA TRBJ1-5 NA TRBV30 TGTGCCTGGAGTGTAGCGCAGCCACTGGGCAATCAGCCCCAGCATTTT CAWSVAQPLGNQPQHF
NA TRBJ1-1 NA TRBV4-2 TGTGCCAGCAGCCAACTTCTCCAGGACACTGAAGCTTTCTTT CASSQLLQDTEAFF
NA TRBJ1-1 NA TRBV13 TGTGCCAGCAGCTTAGACGGGGGGGAGTACACTGAAGCTTTCTTT CASSLDGGEYTEAFF
TRBD2 TRBJ2-3 NA TRBV7-9 TGTGCCAGCAGCTTAGCGGAACTAGCGGATACGCAGTATTTT CASSLAELADTQYF
TRBD2 TRBJ2-1 once TRBV5-4 TGTGCCAGCAGCGGCGGGACTAGCCTTGGTAATGAGCAGTTCTTC CASSGGTSLGNEQFF
TRBD1 TRBJ2-1 NA TRBV7-9 TGTGCCAGCAGCCGACAGGGATGGGAGTACAATGAGCAGTTCTTC CASSRQGWEYNEQFF
NA TRBJ1-1 many TRBV18 TGTGCCAGCTCACCACCTGGACAGAACACTGAAGCTTTCTTT CASSPPGQNTEAFF
NA TRBJ1-2 few TRBV19 TGTGCCAGTAGTGTACCCCCGGGACACCCTTTCTATGGCTACACCTTC CASSVPPGHPFYGYTF
NA TRBJ1-1 NA TRBV5-4 TGTGCCAGCAGCGGGGACAATGAAGCTTTCTTT CASSGDNEAFF
NA TRBJ2-7 once TRBV5-1 TGCGCCAGCAGCTTGCAGGGTTCCTACGAGCAGTACTTC CASSLQGSYEQYF
TRBD1 TRBJ1-6 NA TRBV6-1 TGTGCCAGCAGTGAGACAGGGGGCAGATCACCCCTCCACTTT CASSETGGRSPLHF
TRBD1 TRBJ1-5 NA TRBV19 TGTGCCAGTAGTATAGAATGGACAGGGATCATCGGGCAGCCCCAGCATTTT CASSIEWTGIIGQPQHF
NA TRBJ2-2 NA TRBV19 TGTGCCAGTAGTATAGCGGGCAGGGACACCGGGGAGCTGTTTTTT CASSIAGRDTGELFF
NA TRBJ1-2 few TRBV6-5 TGTGCCAGCAGTCCGGGGTCGGACTATGGCTACACCTTC CASSPGSDYGYTF
TRBD1 TRBJ1-2 NA TRBV7-2 TGTGCCAGCAGCTTAGTACCGGGACAGGGGAACTATGGCTACACCTTC CASSLVPGQGNYGYTF
NA TRBJ2-3 few TRBV10-3 TGTGCCATCAGCAGGGTGCCCACCACAGATACGCAGTATTTT CAISRVPTTDTQYF
TRBD1 TRBJ1-2 NA TRBV29-1 TGCAGCGTTCAACCGGGACAGGGAGTTGGCGGCTACACCTTC CSVQPGQGVGGYTF
NA TRBJ2-7 NA TRBV6-2/TRBV6-3 TGTGCCAGCAGTAGGGGGTCCTACGAGCAGTACTTC CASSRGSYEQYF